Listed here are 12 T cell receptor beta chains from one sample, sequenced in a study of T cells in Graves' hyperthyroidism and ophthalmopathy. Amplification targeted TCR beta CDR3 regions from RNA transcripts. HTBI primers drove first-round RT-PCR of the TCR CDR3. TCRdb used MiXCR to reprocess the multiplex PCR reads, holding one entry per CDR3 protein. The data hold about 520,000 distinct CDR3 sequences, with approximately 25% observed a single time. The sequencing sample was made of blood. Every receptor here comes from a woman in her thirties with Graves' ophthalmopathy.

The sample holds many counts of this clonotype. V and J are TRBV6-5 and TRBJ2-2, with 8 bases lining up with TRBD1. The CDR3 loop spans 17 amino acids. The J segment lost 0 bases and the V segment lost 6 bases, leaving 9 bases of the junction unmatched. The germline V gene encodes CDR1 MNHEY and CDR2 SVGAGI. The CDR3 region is CASRPKQGAANTGELFF. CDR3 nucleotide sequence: TGTGCCAGCAGGCCCAAGCAGGGGGCAGCGAACACCGGGGAGCTGTTTTTT.

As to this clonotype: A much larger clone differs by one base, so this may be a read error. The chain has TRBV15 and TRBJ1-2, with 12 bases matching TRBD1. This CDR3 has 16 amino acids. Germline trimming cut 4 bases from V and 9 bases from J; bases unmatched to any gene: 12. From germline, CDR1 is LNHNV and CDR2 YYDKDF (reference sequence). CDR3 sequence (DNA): TGTGCCACCAGCACGGGACAGGGGGCGAAAGTGGCTTGCTACACCTTC. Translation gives CATSTGQGAKVACYTF. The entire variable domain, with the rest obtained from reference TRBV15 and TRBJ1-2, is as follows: DAMVIQNPRYQVTQFGKPVTLSCSQTLNHNVMYWYQQKSSQAPKLLFHYYDKDFNNEADTPDNFQSRRPNTSFCFLDIRSPGLGDTAMYLCATSTGQGAKVACYTFGSGTRLTVV.

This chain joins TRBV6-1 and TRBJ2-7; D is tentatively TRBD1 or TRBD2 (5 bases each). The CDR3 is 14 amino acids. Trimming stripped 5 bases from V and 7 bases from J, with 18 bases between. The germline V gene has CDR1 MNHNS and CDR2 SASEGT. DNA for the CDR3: TGTGCCAGCAGTCTAGGTGGGGGTCCGGGTGAGCAGTACTTC. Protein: CASSLGGGPGEQYF.

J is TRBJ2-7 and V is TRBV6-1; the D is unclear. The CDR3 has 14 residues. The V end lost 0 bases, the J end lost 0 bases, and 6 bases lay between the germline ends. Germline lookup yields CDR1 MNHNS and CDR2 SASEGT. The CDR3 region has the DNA TGTGCCAGCAGTGAAGCGCTCAGCTCCTACGAGCAGTACTTC. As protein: CASSEALSSYEQYF.

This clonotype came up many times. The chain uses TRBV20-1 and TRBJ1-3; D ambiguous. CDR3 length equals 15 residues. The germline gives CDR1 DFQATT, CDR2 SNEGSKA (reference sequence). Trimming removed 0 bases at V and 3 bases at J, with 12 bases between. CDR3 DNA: TGCAGTGCTAGAGAAGATGGGAAAGGTGGAAACACCATATATTTT. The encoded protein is CSAREDGKGGNTIYF.

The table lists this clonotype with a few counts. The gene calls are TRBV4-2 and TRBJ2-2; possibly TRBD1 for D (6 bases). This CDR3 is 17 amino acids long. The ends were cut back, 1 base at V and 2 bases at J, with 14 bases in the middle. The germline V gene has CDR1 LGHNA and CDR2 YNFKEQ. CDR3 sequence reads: CASSQGIRDTNTGELFF. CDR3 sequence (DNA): TGTGCCAGCAGCCAAGGTATTCGGGACACCAACACCGGGGAGCTGTTTTTT.

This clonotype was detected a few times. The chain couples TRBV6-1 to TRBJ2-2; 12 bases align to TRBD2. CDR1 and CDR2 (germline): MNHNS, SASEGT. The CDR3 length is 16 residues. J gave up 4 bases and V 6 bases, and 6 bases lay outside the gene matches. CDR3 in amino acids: CASSPTSGGLTGELFF. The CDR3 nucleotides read TGTGCCAGCAGCCCGACTAGCGGGGGCCTCACCGGGGAGCTGTTTTTT.

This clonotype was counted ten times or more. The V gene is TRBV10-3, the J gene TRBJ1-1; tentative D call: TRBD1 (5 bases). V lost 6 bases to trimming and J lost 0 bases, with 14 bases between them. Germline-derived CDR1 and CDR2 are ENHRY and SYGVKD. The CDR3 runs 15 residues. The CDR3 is CAISPGGHMNTEAFF. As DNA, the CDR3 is TGTGCCATCAGCCCGGGTGGACATATGAACACTGAAGCTTTCTTT.

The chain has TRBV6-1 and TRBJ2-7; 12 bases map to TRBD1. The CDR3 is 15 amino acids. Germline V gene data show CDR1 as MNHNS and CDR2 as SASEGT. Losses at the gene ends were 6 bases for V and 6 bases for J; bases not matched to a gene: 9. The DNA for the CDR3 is TGTGCCAGCAGGAGACCCGGGACAGGGGGCTTCGAGCAGTACTTC. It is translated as CASRRPGTGGFEQYF.

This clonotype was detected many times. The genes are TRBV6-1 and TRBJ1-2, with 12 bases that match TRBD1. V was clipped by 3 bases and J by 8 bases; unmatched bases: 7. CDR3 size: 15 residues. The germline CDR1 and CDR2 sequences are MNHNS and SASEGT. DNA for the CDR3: TGTGCCAGCAGTGAGGCCGGGACAGGGGGCGGCGGCTACACCTTC. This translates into CASSEAGTGGGGYTF.

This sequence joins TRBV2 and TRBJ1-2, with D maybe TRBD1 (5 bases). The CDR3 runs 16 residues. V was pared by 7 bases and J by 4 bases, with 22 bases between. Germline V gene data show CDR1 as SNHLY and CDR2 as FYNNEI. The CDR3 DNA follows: TGTGCCAGCAAGAGCCTCCAAAGGGACGGCCTCTATGGCTACACCTTC. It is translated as CASKSLQRDGLYGYTF.

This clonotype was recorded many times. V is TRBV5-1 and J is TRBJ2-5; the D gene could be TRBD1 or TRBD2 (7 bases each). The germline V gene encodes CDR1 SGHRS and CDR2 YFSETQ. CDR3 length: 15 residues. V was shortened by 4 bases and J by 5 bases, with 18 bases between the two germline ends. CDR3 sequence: CASSQGGTAGETQYF. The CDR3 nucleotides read TGCGCCAGCAGCCAGGGGGGGACGGCGGGTGAGACCCAGTACTTC.